The 10 T cell receptor beta chains listed next were all sequenced from one sample in a study of cytomegalovirus exposure and HLA in healthy donors. Vbeta (60) and Jbeta (13) primers were used in the PCR. Sequenced by immunoSEQ multiplex PCR; TCRdb stores in-frame clones only, minus some. The sample has around 90,000 clones; around 73% are singletons. Source material: PBMCs. Receptor source: a woman between 40 and 50 years old in good health and CMV-seronegative.

The rearrangement uses TRBV19 and TRBJ1-5; unclear D gene. There are 14 residues in the CDR3. V was shortened by 6 bases and J by 5 bases, with 14 bases between the two germline ends. Germline V gene sequence: CDR1 LNHDA, CDR2 SQIVND (reference sequence). The CDR3 nucleotides read TGTGCCAGTAGCATTCGGGGAGGTTATCAGCCCCAGCATTTT. Amino acids: CASSIRGGYQPQHF.

The chain links TRBV10-3 to TRBJ2-7; D uncertain. Deletions cut 2 bases from V and 1 base from J, with 9 bases between. The CDR3 extends over 14 amino acids. CDR1 and CDR2 from the germline V gene are ENHRY and SYGVKD. CDR3 sequence reads: CAISETTNSYEQYF. Here the CDR3 DNA reads TGTGCCATCAGTGAGACGACAAATTCCTACGAGCAGTACTTC.

The chain uses TRBV9 and TRBJ2-3, with 9 bases matching TRBD2. This CDR3 comprises 18 residues. Per the germline V gene, CDR1 is SGDLS and CDR2 is YYNGEE. V lost 1 base, J lost 5 bases, and 14 bases stayed unmatched. The CDR3 DNA follows: TGTGCCAGCAGCGTATTCCCTGAGATAGCGGGAGAGGGAGATACGCAGTATTTT. Protein product: CASSVFPEIAGEGDTQYF.

This chain connects TRBV19 to TRBJ2-1, with 9 bases lining up with TRBD2. The V gene end was trimmed by 4 bases and the J gene end by 3 bases; junction bases not matched to a gene: 7. The CDR3 consists of 16 residues. Per the germline V gene, CDR1 is LNHDA and CDR2 is SQIVND (reference sequence). CDR3 region: CASSRASGINYNEQFF. CDR3 sequence (DNA): TGTGCCAGTAGTAGGGCTAGCGGGATTAACTACAATGAGCAGTTCTTC. The full variable domain, with the rest looked up from reference TRBV19 and TRBJ2-1, is DGGITQSPKYLFRKEGQNVTLSCEQNLNHDAMYWYRQDPGQGLRLIYYSQIVNDFQKGDIAEGYSVSREKKESFPLTVTSAQKNPTAFYLCASSRASGINYNEQFFGPGTRLTVL.

The V and J genes are TRBV5-4 and TRBJ1-2; maybe TRBD1 (6 bases). The CDR3 sequence is 14 residues long. Germline CDR1 reads SGHNT; CDR2 reads YYREEE (reference sequence). V was clipped by 4 bases and J by 3 bases, with 13 bases between them. CDR3 amino acids: CASSDKQGDYGYTF. CDR3 sequence (DNA): TGTGCCAGCAGCGATAAACAGGGTGACTATGGCTACACCTTC.

Regarding this clone: The same CDR3 can be traced to other DNA sequences in this sample. DNA of the CDR3: TGTGCCAGCAGTACGGGGGTCGGTCGCAATCAGCCCCAGCATTTT. Translated, it gives CASSTGVGRNQPQHF. The gene calls are TRBV28 and TRBJ1-5; D is perhaps TRBD1 (5 bases). CDR3 length equals 15 residues. The V gene lost 5 bases and the J gene lost 2 bases, with 13 bases spanning the gap. CDR1 and CDR2 from the germline V gene are MDHEN and SYDVKM. Looking up the rest from reference TRBV28 and TRBJ1-5 gives the full variable domain: DVKVTQSSRYLVKRTGEKVFLECVQDMDHENMFWYRQDPGLGLRLIYFSYDVKMKEKGDIPEGYSVSREKKERFSLILESASTNQTSMYLCASSTGVGRNQPQHFGDGTRLSIL.

The CDR3 sequence is CASSLGGQGAYEQYF. CDR3 DNA: TGTGCCAGCAGCTTGGGAGGACAGGGGGCTTACGAGCAGTACTTC. The chain is built from TRBV5-4 and TRBJ2-5, with 11 positions matching TRBD1. The J call may be faulty, since TRBJ2-7 better matches the DNA end. This CDR3 comprises 15 residues. CDR1 SGHNT and CDR2 YYREEE come from the germline V gene (reference sequence).

The V gene is TRBV7-3, the J gene TRBJ1-2; the match to TRBD1 covers 7 bases. From germline, CDR1 is SGHTA and CDR2 FQGTGA. J gave up 13 bases and V 5 bases, and 13 bases lay outside the gene matches. The CDR3 spans 13 residues. Here the CDR3 reads CASSPYRGSGLTF. CDR3 nucleotides: TGTGCCAGCAGCCCCTACAGGGGTTCTGGGCTCACCTTC.

V is TRBV7-3 and J is TRBJ2-1, with 14 bases aligning to TRBD2. Germline V gene sequence: CDR1 SGHTA, CDR2 FQGTGA. Trimming cost V 0 bases and J 8 bases; bases outside gene matches: 6. There are 17 residues in the CDR3. Here the CDR3 reads CASSLTGLAGAVHEQFF. The CDR3 bases are TGTGCCAGCAGCTTAACGGGACTAGCGGGAGCAGTCCATGAGCAGTTCTTC.

The chain joins TRBV6-1 to TRBJ1-5; 8 nucleotides match TRBD1. V lost 6 bases to trimming and J lost 5 bases; unmatched junction nucleotides: 6. This CDR3 is 14 amino acids long. The germline V gene encodes CDR1 MNHNS and CDR2 SASEGT. CDR3 bases: TGTGCCAGCAGCTTGGGACAGGCGCATCAGCCCCAGCATTTT. Translating it yields CASSLGQAHQPQHF.